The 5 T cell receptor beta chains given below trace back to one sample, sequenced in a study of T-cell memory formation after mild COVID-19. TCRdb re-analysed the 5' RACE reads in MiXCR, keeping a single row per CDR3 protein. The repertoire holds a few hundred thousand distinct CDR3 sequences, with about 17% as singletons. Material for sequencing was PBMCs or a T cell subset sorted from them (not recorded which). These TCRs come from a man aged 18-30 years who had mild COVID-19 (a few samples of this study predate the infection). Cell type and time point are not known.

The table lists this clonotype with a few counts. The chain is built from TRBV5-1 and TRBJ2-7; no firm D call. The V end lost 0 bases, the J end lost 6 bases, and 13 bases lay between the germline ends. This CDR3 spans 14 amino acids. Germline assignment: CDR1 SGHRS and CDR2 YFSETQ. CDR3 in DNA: TGCGCCAGCAGCTTGGAAGCCGTCCCCGGCGAGCAGTACTTC. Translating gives CASSLEAVPGEQYF.

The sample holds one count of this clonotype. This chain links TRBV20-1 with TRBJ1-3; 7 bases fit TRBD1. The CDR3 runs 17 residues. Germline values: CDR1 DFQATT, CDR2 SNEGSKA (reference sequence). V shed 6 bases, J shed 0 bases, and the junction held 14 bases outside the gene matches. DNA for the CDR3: TGCAGTGCCCTAGAGGGGGCAGGAGGAGCCTCTGGAAACACCATATATTTT. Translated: CSALEGAGGASGNTIYF.

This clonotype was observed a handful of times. This CDR3 reads CASSAYPDTQYF. The CDR3 DNA follows: TGTGCCAGCAGCGCCTACCCAGATACGCAGTATTTT. The chain employs TRBV7-9 and TRBJ2-3; D remains ambiguous. Trimming stripped 5 bases from V and 4 bases from J, with 7 bases between. CDR1 SEHNR and CDR2 FQNEAQ come from the germline V gene (reference sequence). This CDR3 has 12 residues.

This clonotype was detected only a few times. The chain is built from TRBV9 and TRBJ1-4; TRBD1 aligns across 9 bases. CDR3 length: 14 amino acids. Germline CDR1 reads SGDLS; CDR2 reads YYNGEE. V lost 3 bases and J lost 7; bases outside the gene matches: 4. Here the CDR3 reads CASSEQGAGEKLFF. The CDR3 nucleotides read TGTGCCAGCAGCGAACAGGGGGCCGGTGAAAAACTGTTTTTT.

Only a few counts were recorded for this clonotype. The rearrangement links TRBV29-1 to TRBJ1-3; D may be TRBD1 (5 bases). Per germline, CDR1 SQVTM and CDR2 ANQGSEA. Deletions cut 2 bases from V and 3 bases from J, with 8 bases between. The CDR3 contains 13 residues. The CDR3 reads CSVEQGVGNTIYF. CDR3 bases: TGCAGCGTTGAACAGGGAGTTGGAAACACCATATATTTT.